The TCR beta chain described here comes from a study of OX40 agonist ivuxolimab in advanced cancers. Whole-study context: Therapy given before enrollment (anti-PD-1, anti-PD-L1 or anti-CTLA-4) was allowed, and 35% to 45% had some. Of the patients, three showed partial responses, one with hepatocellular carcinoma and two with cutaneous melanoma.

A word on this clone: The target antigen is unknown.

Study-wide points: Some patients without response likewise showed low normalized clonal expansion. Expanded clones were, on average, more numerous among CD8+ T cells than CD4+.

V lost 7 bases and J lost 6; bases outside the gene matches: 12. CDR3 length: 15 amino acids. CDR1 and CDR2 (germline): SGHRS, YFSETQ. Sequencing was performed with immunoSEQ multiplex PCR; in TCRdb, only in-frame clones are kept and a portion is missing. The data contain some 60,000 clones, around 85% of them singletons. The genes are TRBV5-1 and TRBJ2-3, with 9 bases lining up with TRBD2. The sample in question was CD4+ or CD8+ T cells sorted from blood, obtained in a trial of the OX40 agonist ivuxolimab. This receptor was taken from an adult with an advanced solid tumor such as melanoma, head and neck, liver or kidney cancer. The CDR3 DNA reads TGCGCCAGCTCCTTGGGCGGGGGGGCGGTCGATACGCAGTATTTT. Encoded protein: CASSLGGGAVDTQYF.